This T cell receptor beta chain was identified during a study of shared clonotypes between healthy human individuals. Terminally differentiated effector memory CD45RA+ cells were left out of the naive CD8 fraction, which was CD45RO-negative and positively selected for CCR7. Profiling relied on immunoSEQ multiplex PCR, and the TCRdb table lists in-frame clones only, not all of them. Of roughly 2.1 million clones in the sample, 90% to 95% were seen once. The germline V and J ends were trimmed by 8 bases and 5 bases, with 15 bases remaining between them. Germline V CDR1 and CDR2: SEHNR, FQNEAQ (reference sequence). The CDR3 extends over 13 amino acids. This clone appeared a few times.

The V and J genes are TRBV7-9 and TRBJ1-2; D not resolved. The clonotype was recovered from a man between 18 and 29 years old in good health. Some clones in this sample may be carry-over from other donors' samples. Material for sequencing was naive CD8+ T cells from PBMCs. The CDR3 spells CASLLTALYGYTF. The CDR3 DNA sequence: TGTGCCAGCCTCTTAACAGCCTTATATGGCTACACCTTC.